These 6 T cell receptor beta chains were sequenced from one sample in a study of Ad26.COV2.S vaccination and SARS-CoV-2 variants. Sequenced by immunoSEQ multiplex PCR; TCRdb stores in-frame clones only, minus some. The sample records some 180,000 clones, 87% being singletons. The starting material was peripheral blood, obtained after recovery from COVID-19. The receptor set was obtained from a human donor who had recovered from COVID-19.

The CDR3 region has the DNA TGTGCCAGCAGTTTGGAGGCATCCGGGCAGTACTTC. Translating it yields CASSLEASGQYF. The genes are TRBV28 and TRBJ2-7, with TRBD2 as a possible D gene (5 bases). The V and J ends lost 3 bases and 9 bases respectively, with 12 bases between them. The CDR3 has 12 amino acids. Germline CDR1 reads MDHEN; CDR2 reads SYDVKM.

V gene TRBV5-6 combines with J gene TRBJ2-7, with D perhaps assigned TRBD1 or TRBD2 (6 bases each). Germline assignment: CDR1 SGHDT and CDR2 YYEEEE. This CDR3 comprises 15 residues. Trimming took 5 bases from V and 0 from J, leaving 15 bases between them. DNA for the CDR3: TGTGCCAGCAGTAACGGGGGCCTCGGCTCCTACGAGCAGTACTTC. Protein: CASSNGGLGSYEQYF. Drawing the rest from reference TRBV5-6 and TRBJ2-7, the complete variable domain is DAGVTQSPTHLIKTRGQQVTLRCSPKSGHDTVSWYQQALGQGPQFIFQYYEEEERQRGNFPDRFSGHQFPNYSSELNVNALLLGDSALYLCASSNGGLGSYEQYFGPGTRLTVT.

Here the CDR3 reads CASSPYRIEAFF. The CDR3 nucleotides are TGTGCCAGCAGCCCGTACAGAATTGAAGCTTTCTTT. This chain uses TRBV7-9 with TRBJ1-1; D gene unclear. The V gene lost 5 bases and the J gene lost 7 bases, with 11 bases spanning the gap. The CDR3 totals 12 residues. Germline V gene sequence: CDR1 SEHNR, CDR2 FQNEAQ (reference sequence).

J is TRBJ2-2 and V is TRBV11-3, with TRBD2 matching over 13 bases. This CDR3 is built from 20 residues. Germline trimming cut 0 bases from V and 0 bases from J; bases unmatched to any gene: 7. CDR1 is SGHNT and CDR2 is YENEEA in the germline V gene. CDR3 in DNA: TGTGCCAGCAGCTTAGAGTTGAGACTAGCGGGAGGCGCGAACACCGGGGAGCTGTTTTTT. It codes for CASSLELRLAGGANTGELFF.

The V and J genes are TRBV5-1 and TRBJ2-5, with 7 bases matching TRBD1. J was trimmed by 3 bases and V by 2 bases; bases with no gene match: 4. In germline, CDR1 is SGHRS, CDR2 YFSETQ. This CDR3 is built from 14 residues. CDR3 DNA sequence: TGCGCCAGCAGCTTTGCACAGGGGAAAGAGACCCAGTACTTC. The encoded protein is CASSFAQGKETQYF.

The chain joins TRBV7-2 to TRBJ2-7; TRBD2 matches at 8 bases. Germline V CDR1 and CDR2: SGHTA, FQGNSA. V gave up 1 base and J gave up 2 bases; unmatched junction bases: 10. This CDR3 has 17 residues. This CDR3 reads CASSLGEGLAGTYEQYF. For the CDR3, the DNA is TGTGCCAGCAGCTTAGGGGAGGGCCTAGCGGGTACCTACGAGCAGTACTTC.